This TCR beta chain is drawn from a study of T cells in Graves' hyperthyroidism and ophthalmopathy. Study-wide results and limits: Appearing also in blood were most of the thyroid clonotypes expanded above 0.001.

V was shortened by 5 bases and J by 9 bases, with 18 bases between the two germline ends. Germline lookup yields CDR1 SGHTA and CDR2 FQGNSA. The CDR3 loop spans 14 amino acids. Amplification of TCR beta CDR3 regions was performed using RNA transcripts as template. The HTBI set primed first-round TCR CDR3 RT-PCR. TCRdb passed the multiplex PCR reads through MiXCR, listing each CDR3 protein once. Of 400,000 to 450,000 distinct CDR3 sequences listed, about 15% were seen once; the top ten hold under 15%. The table lists this clonotype with many counts. What it binds is unknown. Sequenced material: blood. The source is a man between 18 and 29 years old with Graves' ophthalmopathy. This chain uses TRBV7-2 with TRBJ2-3; D remains ambiguous. The CDR3 loop is CASSVVRTAETQYF. The CDR3 DNA reads as TGTGCCAGCAGCGTAGTGAGGACCGCCGAGACGCAGTATTTT. Looking up the rest from reference TRBV7-2 and TRBJ2-3 gives the full variable domain: GAGVSQSPSNKVTEKGKDVELRCDPISGHTALYWYRQSLGQGLEFLIYFQGNSAPDKSGLPSDRFSAERTGGSVSTLTIQRTQQEDSAVYLCASSVVRTAETQYFGPGTRLTVL.